Detailed here is one T cell receptor beta chain. The CDR3 consists of 16 residues. Trimming stripped 0 bases from V and 7 bases from J, with 18 bases between. Germline values: CDR1 SEHNR, CDR2 FQNEAQ (reference sequence). This record comes from a study of blood T cell repertoires in COVID-19. Overall study: From T cells, B-cell-depleted T cells, or PBMCs came the material, which was cDNA or gDNA.

Per the study methods: For nucleated cells, counts were estimated from reference gene primer amplification. The assay was immunoSEQ multiplex PCR, and TCRdb's table has in-frame clones only and misses some. V, J and clone size reflect that table, while D and trimming were determined from the DNA. The table records around 220,000 clones, around 87% of them present only once. The chain has TRBV7-9 and TRBJ1-1; D is undetermined. This sequence originates from a man in his thirties or forties who had been exposed to COVID-19. Material for sequencing was PBMCs or T cells enriched from blood (not recorded which). CDR3 region: CASSLALNSGGNEAFF. CDR3 bases: TGTGCCAGCAGCTTAGCTTTAAATTCGGGTGGTAATGAAGCTTTCTTT.